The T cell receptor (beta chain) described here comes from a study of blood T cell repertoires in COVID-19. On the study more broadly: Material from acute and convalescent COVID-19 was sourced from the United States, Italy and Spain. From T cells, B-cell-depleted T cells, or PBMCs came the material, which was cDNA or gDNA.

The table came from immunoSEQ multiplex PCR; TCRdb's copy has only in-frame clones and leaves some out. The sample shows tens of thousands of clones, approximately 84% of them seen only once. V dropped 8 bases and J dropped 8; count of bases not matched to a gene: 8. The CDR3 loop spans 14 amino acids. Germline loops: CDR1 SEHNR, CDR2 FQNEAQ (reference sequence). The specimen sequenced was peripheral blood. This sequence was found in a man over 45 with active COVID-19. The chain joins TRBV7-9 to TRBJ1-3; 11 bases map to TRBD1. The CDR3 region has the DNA TGTGCCAGCCCCGGGACAGGGGGTTCGGACACCATATATTTT. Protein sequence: CASPGTGGSDTIYF.